This TCR beta chain was profiled in a study of cytomegalovirus exposure and HLA in healthy donors. Study at large: Earlier sequencing of around 190 million T cells yielded around 100 million unique TCR beta sequences. Study-level results: CMV serostatus was the only immune exposure information that was available. The study assumed roughly uniform donor sequencing depth for presence/absence analyses. Reported results showed that the classifier diagnosed cytomegalovirus status with high specificity and sensitivity.

To note about this clone: Its antigen is still unknown.

J gave up 4 bases and V 6 bases, and 5 bases lay outside the gene matches. CDR1 is KGHSH and CDR2 is LQKENI in the germline V gene. The CDR3 runs to 14 residues. The PCR had 60 Vbeta and 13 Jbeta primers. Data came from immunoSEQ multiplex PCR; TCRdb stores just in-frame clones and leaves some out. The data show 250,000 or so clones, around 90% seen once. The chain joins TRBV18 to TRBJ1-2; TRBD1 matches at 10 bases. This receptor was identified in a girl aged 2 to 9 in good health and CMV-seronegative. Material: PBMCs. The DNA of the CDR3 is TGTGCCAGCTCCCTCGGGACAGGGGCCTATGGCTACACCTTC. This translates into CASSLGTGAYGYTF.